This T cell receptor (beta chain) was profiled in a study of blood T cell repertoires in COVID-19. Turning to the study itself: T cells, B-cell-depleted T cells, or PBMCs supplied cDNA or gDNA.

Only in-frame clones appear in the TCRdb table, and some are missing; sequencing was by immunoSEQ multiplex PCR. The sample includes about 500,000 clones, about 88% of them seen just once. This CDR3 spans 13 amino acids. V gave up 6 bases and J gave up 3 bases, with 11 bases separating them. Sequencing used peripheral blood. The genes are TRBV12-3 or TRBV12-4 and TRBJ1-2; D remains ambiguous. The TCR sequence derives from a young man with COVID-19, enrolled during active disease. CDR3 amino acids: CASSTVVDYGYTF. CDR3 nucleotide sequence: TGTGCCAGCAGCACCGTTGTAGACTATGGCTACACCTTC.